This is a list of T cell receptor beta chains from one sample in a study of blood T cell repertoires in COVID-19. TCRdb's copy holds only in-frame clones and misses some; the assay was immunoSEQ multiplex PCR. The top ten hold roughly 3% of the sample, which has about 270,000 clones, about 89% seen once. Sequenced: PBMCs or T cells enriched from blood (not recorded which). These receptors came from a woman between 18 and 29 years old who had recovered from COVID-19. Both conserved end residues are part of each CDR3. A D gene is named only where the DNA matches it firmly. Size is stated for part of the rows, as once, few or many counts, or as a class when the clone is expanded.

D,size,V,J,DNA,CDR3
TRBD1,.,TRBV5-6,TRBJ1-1,TGTGCCAGCAGCTTGGGGCAGGGGGCCAAGGCTGAAGCTTTCTTT,CASSLGQGAKAEAFF
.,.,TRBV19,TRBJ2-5,TGTGCCAGTAGTATTATGGCGGGAACAGAGACCCAGTACTTC,CASSIMAGTETQYF
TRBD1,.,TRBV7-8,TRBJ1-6,TGTGCCAGCAGCTTAGTTAGGGTATTCTGGGACAGGGGCGATTCACCCCTCCACTTT,CASSLVRVFWDRGDSPLHF
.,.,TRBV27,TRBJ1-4,TGTGCCAGCAGTTTTTCGGGGAGAAAACTGTTTTTT,CASSFSGRKLFF
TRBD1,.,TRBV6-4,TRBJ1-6,TGTGCCAGCAGTATAGACAGGGGTGATAATTCACCCCTCCACTTT,CASSIDRGDNSPLHF
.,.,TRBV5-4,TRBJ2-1,TGTGCCAGCAGCTTGCTCCTGTTAGCAGCGAAGAAGTACAATGAGCAGTTCTTC,CASSLLLLAAKKYNEQFF
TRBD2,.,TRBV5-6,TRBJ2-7,TGTGCCAGCAGCACGGGACTAGCGGGAAAGGCGCAGTACTTC,CASSTGLAGKAQYF
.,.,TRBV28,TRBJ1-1,TGTGCCAGCAGTTTGCTGGGTGGACTGTTCGTCCCCAACGAAGCTTTCTTT,CASSLLGGLFVPNEAFF
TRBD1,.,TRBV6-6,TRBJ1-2,TGTGCCAGCAGTTACTCGACACAGGGGTTTGGCTACACCTTC,CASSYSTQGFGYTF
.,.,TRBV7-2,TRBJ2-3,TGTGCCAGCAGTTTTCCGTCAGGGACAGATACGCAGTATTTT,CASSFPSGTDTQYF
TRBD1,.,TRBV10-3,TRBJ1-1,TGTGCCATCAGTGTCTGGGGGGGACAGGGAGAGGAGAACACTGAAGCTTTCTTT,CAISVWGGQGEENTEAFF
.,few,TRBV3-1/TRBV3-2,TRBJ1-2,TGTGCCAGCAGCCAGGCAGGGGAGGGCTACACCTTC,CASSQAGEGYTF
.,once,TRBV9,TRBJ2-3,TGTGCCAGCAGCGTAGAAGGCGGGGGCTCCACAGATACGCAGTATTTT,CASSVEGGGSTDTQYF
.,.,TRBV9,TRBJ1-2,TGTGCCAGCAGCCCCCTCACCTTC,CASSPLTF
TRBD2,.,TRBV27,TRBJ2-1,TGTGCCAGCAGTTTGTCCAAACTAGCGCCCTATGTCTACAATGAGCAGTTCTTC,CASSLSKLAPYVYNEQFF
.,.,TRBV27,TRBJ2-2,TGTGCCAGCACTGGAGGAGGGCCGCACACCGGGGAGCTGTTTTTT,CASTGGGPHTGELFF
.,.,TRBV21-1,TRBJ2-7,TGTGCCAGCAGCAAAGATCCAGTAGGCGGCGTCTACGAGCAGTACTTC,CASSKDPVGGVYEQYF
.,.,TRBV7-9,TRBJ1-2,TGTGCCAGCAGCTTGGGGGGTGGCGGCTACACCTTC,CASSLGGGGYTF
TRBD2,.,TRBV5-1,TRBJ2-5,TGCGCCAGCAGTCAAACCCCGGGACTACGAGAGACCCAGTACTTC,CASSQTPGLRETQYF
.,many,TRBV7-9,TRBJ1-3,TGTGCCAGCAGCCCACAGGGCTACACCATATATTTT,CASSPQGYTIYF
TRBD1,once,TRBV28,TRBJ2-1,TGTGCCAGCAGTTTATTTCCCGGGACAGCGTACTACAATGAGCAGTTCTTC,CASSLFPGTAYYNEQFF
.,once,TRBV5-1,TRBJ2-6,TGCGCCAGCAGCTTGGGGCAGGCGATCTCTGGGGCCAACGTCCTGACTTTC,CASSLGQAISGANVLTF
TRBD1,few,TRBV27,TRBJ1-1,TGTGCCAGCAGCCCCCCGGACAGGGGGCACAAGAACACTGAAGCTTTCTTT,CASSPPDRGHKNTEAFF
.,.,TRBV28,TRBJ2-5,TGTGCCAGCAGTTTCGGGCTAGCTAGGAGGGAGACCCAGTACTTC,CASSFGLARRETQYF
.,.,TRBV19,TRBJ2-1,TGTGCCAGTAGTATTAGTGGACACACCTACAATGAGCAGTTCTTC,CASSISGHTYNEQFF
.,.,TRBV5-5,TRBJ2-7,TGTGCCAGCAGCTACAGTGGCGAGCAGTACTTC,CASSYSGEQYF
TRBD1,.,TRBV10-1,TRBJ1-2,TGCGCCAGCAGGCCCGGACAGGAGAACTATGGCTACACCTTC,CASRPGQENYGYTF
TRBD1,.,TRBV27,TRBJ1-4,TGTGCCAGCAGTTTATTCGGTCCGGGACAGGAAAAACTGTTTTTT,CASSLFGPGQEKLFF
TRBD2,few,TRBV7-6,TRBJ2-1,TGTGCCAGCAGCTCTGAACTAGCGGGGGGCTTTTTCAATGAGCAGTTCTTC,CASSSELAGGFFNEQFF
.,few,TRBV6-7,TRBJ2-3,TGTGCCAGCAGTTACCCAGGCTCTAGCACAGATACGCAGTATTTT,CASSYPGSSTDTQYF
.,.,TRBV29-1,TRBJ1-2,TGCAGCGTTGATTTCCGGGGAAATGGCTACACCTTC,CSVDFRGNGYTF
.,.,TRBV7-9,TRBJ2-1,TGTGCCAGCAGACTAGTGATCGGCGATGAGCAGTTCTTC,CASRLVIGDEQFF
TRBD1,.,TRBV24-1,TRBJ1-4,TGTGCCACCAGTGATGGCTACAGGGGGGTTAATGAAAAACTGTTTTTT,CATSDGYRGVNEKLFF
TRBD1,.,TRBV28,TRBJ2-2,TGTGCCAGCAGCCCTCCCGGGACAGCGTTGAACACCGGGGAGCTGTTTTTT,CASSPPGTALNTGELFF
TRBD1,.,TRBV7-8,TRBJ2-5,TGTGCCAGCAGCTTAGCGTTGTCGAACGGAGGACAGGGGTACCAAGAGACCCAGTACTTC,CASSLALSNGGQGYQETQYF
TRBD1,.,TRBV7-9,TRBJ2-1,TGTGCCAGCAGCGAACGGGACAGGATCAATGAGCAGTTCTTC,CASSERDRINEQFF
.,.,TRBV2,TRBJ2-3,TGTGCCAGCAGCCAGGGGATTACCACAGATACGCAGTATTTT,CASSQGITTDTQYF
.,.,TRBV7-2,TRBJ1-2,TGTGCCAGCAGCCCGACGACAGGCGCTAACTATGGCTACACCTTC,CASSPTTGANYGYTF
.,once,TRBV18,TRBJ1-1,TGTGCCAGCTCACCACAGAGATCCTCCCATGAAGCTTTCTTT,CASSPQRSSHEAFF
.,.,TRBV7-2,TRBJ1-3,TGTGCCAGCAGCTCAAGCAGGGCTGGAAACACCATATATTTT,CASSSSRAGNTIYF
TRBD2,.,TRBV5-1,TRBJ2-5,TGCGCCAGCAGCTCCGTGGAATTGACTAGCGGAAGTTTGGAGACCCAGTACTTC,CASSSVELTSGSLETQYF
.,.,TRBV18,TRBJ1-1,TGTGCCAGCTCCCCCAGGGGAGACGATGAAGCTTTCTTT,CASSPRGDDEAFF
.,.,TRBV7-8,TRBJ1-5,TGTGCCAGCAGCTCGTATAGCAATCAGCCCCAGCATTTT,CASSSYSNQPQHF
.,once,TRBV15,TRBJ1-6,TGTGCCACCGAGGGATTTATGGGGGGGTCACCCCTCCACTTT,CATEGFMGGSPLHF
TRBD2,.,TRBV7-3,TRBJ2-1,TGTGCCAGCAGCTTAAGACTAGCGGGAGGCGATGAGCAGTTCTTC,CASSLRLAGGDEQFF